Included here is one TCR beta chain sequence, with context. Its antigen is not yet known. The sample holds no much larger clone one base away, and base qualities are not on file. The entry originates in a study (dated by TCRdb to about 2015). In terms of the full investigation: Whether tumor-infiltrating Tregs in breast cancer are recruited from blood Tregs or converted in situ from other CD4+ T cell subsets was tested. Study-wide findings and limitations: Tumor memory CD4+ T cell TCR gene usage was found to cluster with blood and lymph node memory CD4+ cells and with lymph node naive CD4+ cells. Validation in the larger cohort was restricted to a single TCR beta V-J rearrangement rather than whole repertoires. The greatest overlap of tumor-infiltrating Treg TCR alpha and beta sequences was observed with tumor naive CD4+ T cells, followed by blood naive CD4+ T cells.

Amplification of full-length TCR variable regions was done by 5' RACE PCR using constant-region reverse primers, and this step was followed by semi-nested PCR with Nested Universal Primer A. Using the ReliaPrep RNA Cell Miniprep System, total RNA was extracted, and the SMARTer RACE 5'/3' Kit was then used to reverse transcribe the RNA into 5'RACE-ready cDNA. An Illumina MiSeq was used to sequence the full-length TCR alpha and beta libraries, which had been barcoded with multiplex adaptors. Per the original workflow: Sequencing data were pooled across the five patients for each of nine subset-tissue groups and compared by unsupervised clustering of TCR gene usage. The Morisita-Horn index, with shared sequences weighted by their contribution to each repertoire, was used to calculate repertoire similarity. TCRdb took the public reads, trimmed them with fastp at Q25, ran MiXCR for clone calling and kept in-frame beta chains. Merged by CDR3 protein, the rows form single entries marked with the most common genes and DNA. TCRdb, rather than the study authors, made the V and J calls. The sample includes 30,000 to 40,000 distinct CDR3 sequences, with approximately 24% observed a single time. About 3.9% of the sample is in the top ten clones.

The germline ends are 19 bases apart after V is trimmed by 7 bases and J by 3 bases. The CDR3, cysteine through phenylalanine, is 16 amino acids long. Only the CDR3 portion is preserved as DNA: 48 bases, with reading frame beginning at the first base. The Miltenyi Naive CD4+ T Cell Isolation kit was used to purify naive CD4+ T cells, and Tregs were depleted with CD25 microbeads. Tregs, naive and memory CD4+ T cells from tumor, blood and ipsilateral draining lymph nodes of a few breast cancer patients underwent full-length TCR alpha and beta sequencing. Tumor tissue and lymph nodes obtained from ipsilateral axillary dissection were perfused with PBS, minced and then digested with collagenase I and hyaluronidase. Mononuclear cells from lymph nodes or around 48 ml of peripheral blood were isolated by Ficoll density gradient centrifugation. Sorted cell populations were confirmed by FACS to exceed 90% purity.

The clonotype was recovered from a female donor with breast cancer. The specimen sequenced was naive CD4+ T cells sorted from a lymph node. Taken with the paper, the label for cell subset or site translates to: naive CD4+ T cells, CD4+CD45RA+CD25-. The chain links TRBV12-3 or TRBV12-4 with TRBJ2-1; the D segment cannot be called with confidence. The nucleotide sequence is TGTGCCAGCACCGTAAGCGAGACCGACGACTACAATGAGCAGTTCTTC. This yields the protein CASTVSETDDYNEQFF.